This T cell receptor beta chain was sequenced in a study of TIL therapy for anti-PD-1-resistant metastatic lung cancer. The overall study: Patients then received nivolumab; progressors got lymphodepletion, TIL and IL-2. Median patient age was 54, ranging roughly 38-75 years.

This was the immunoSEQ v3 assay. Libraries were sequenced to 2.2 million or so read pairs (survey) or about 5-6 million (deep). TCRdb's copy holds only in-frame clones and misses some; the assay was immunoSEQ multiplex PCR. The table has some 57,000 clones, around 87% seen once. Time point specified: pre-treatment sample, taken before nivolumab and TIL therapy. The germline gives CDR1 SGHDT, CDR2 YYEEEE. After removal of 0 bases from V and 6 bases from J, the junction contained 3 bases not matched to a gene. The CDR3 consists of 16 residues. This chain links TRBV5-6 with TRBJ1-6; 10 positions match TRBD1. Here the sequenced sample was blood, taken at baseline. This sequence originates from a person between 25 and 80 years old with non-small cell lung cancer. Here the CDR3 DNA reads TGTGCCAGCAGCTTGGGGGGACAGGGGACTAATTCACCCCTCCACTTT. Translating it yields CASSLGGQGTNSPLHF.